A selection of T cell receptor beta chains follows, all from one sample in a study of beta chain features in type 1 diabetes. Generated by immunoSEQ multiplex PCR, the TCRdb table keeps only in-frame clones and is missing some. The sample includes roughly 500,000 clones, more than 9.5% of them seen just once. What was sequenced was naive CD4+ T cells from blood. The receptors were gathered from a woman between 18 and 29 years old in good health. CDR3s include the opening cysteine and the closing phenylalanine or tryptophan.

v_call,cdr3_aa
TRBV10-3,CAISSAEETQYF
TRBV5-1,CASSLGLAGNEQFF
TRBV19,CASRDRSPTDTQYF
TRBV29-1,CSGTGHLSGNTIYF
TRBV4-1,CASSQDGRDGYTF
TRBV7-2,CASSVGYEQYF
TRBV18,CASSLGQAGTDTQYF
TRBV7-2,CASSLGGGVTSYEQYF
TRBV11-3,CASSLGTSGRASYNEQFF
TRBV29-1,CSVGGVFTDTQYF
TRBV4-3,CASSQYSGSSYEQYF
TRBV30,CAGHYTDTQYF
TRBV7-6,CASSLWDRGGKLFF
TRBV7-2,CASSLRAGGPDTQYF
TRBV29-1,CSATGQSMNTEAFF
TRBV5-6,CASSSTVPQTSGYHEQFF
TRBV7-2,CASSLEGAGGAKTQYF
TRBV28,CASSPKGWEFF
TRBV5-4,CASSPWASGSYEQYF
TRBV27,CASSPVGGLGGYTF
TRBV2,CASSGQGVGSPLHF
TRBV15,CATSRGRTANEQFF